This T cell receptor beta chain was sequenced in a study of response to subunit inactivated influenza vaccine. Study results and limitations: Authors proposed each seasonal influenza vaccination draws in few new T cells.

Germline values: CDR1 SGHTA, CDR2 FQGNSA. The V end lost 1 base, the J end lost 5 bases, and 8 bases lay between the germline ends. CDR3 length: 13 residues. TCRdb analysed the RT-PCR reads with MiXCR anew, one entry per CDR3 protein. The table includes under 800,000 distinct CDR3 sequences, over 11% detected once. Concerning this clonotype itself: Antigen unknown.

Source: PBMCs from blood, taken around 14 days before vaccination. This receptor was obtained from a man aged 45-60 years who received an inactivated influenza vaccine. V is TRBV7-2 and J is TRBJ2-5; D unclear. The CDR3 DNA reads TGTGCCAGCAGCTTAGATGATTGGGAGACCCAGTACTTC. This gives the protein CASSLDDWETQYF. The full variable domain, in which reference TRBV7-2 and TRBJ2-5 provide the parts outside the CDR3, is GAGVSQSPSNKVTEKGKDVELRCDPISGHTALYWYRQSLGQGLEFLIYFQGNSAPDKSGLPSDRFSAERTGGSVSTLTIQRTQQEDSAVYLCASSLDDWETQYFGPGTRLLVL.